The present TCR beta chain was sequenced within a study of CD8 T cells in Susac syndrome. The germline gives CDR1 SGHDN, CDR2 FVKESK. The CDR3 extends over 18 amino acids. Trimming took 3 bases from V and 3 from J; bases not matched to a gene: 13. RNA totalling 0.5 to 1 ug underwent reverse transcription with random hexamers. Multiplex immunoSEQ PCR targeted 54 Vbeta and 13 Jbeta TCR beta segments. TCRdb redid the calling of the immunoSEQ multiplex PCR reads with MiXCR, one entry per CDR3 protein. The sample carries 200,000 to 250,000 distinct CDR3 sequences, around 93% recorded once. General study results and limits: The CD4+ T cell repertoires that were profiled in Susac syndrome showed no clonal expansion.

A note on this clonotype: Its target is unknown.

The origin of this receptor is a human donor with Susac syndrome. V gene TRBV14 combines with J gene TRBJ2-1; TRBD1 agrees at 8 bases. The specimen was CD4+ T cells from PBMCs. The chain's CDR3 is CASSQHLPDRANYNEQFF. The CDR3 bases are TGTGCCAGCAGCCAGCACCTACCGGACAGGGCAAACTACAATGAGCAGTTCTTC.